Listed below are T cell receptor beta chains from one sample, sequenced in a study of type 1 regulatory T cells. These receptors have no identified antigens. TCRdb passed the reads through MiXCR, listing each CDR3 protein once. The table has tens of thousands of distinct CDR3 sequences, around 20% seen once. The specimen was cultured type 1 regulatory T (Tr1) cells, either the whole culture or a sorted fraction (not recorded which). The receptors stem from a human donor in good health. Each CDR3 is given with its conserved first and last residue. Each record gives: D gene, V gene, J gene, clone size, CDR3 protein, CDR3 DNA. D genes are given only for firm matches. Expanded clones get a size class; other rows say once, few or many, or leave the size out.

D: .; V: TRBV27; J: TRBJ2-1; size: .; CDR3: CASSFKGNPYNEQFF; DNA: TGTGCCAGCAGTTTTAAGGGGAACCCCTACAATGAGCAGTTCTTC
D: TRBD1; V: TRBV20-1; J: TRBJ1-1; size: few; CDR3: CNKGGADTEAFF; DNA: TGCAATAAAGGGGGCGCAGACACTGAAGCTTTCTTT
D: .; V: TRBV6-1; J: TRBJ1-5; size: .; CDR3: CASSERSQGRQPQHF; DNA: TGTGCCAGCAGTGAAAGGTCCCAGGGCCGGCAGCCCCAGCATTTT
D: .; V: TRBV5-1; J: TRBJ2-3; size: few; CDR3: CASRSSGAVTDTQYF; DNA: TGCGCCAGCAGGAGTTCGGGAGCCGTCACAGATACGCAGTATTTT
D: TRBD1; V: TRBV28; J: TRBJ2-1; size: .; CDR3: CASSPRTGTSEQFF; DNA: TGTGCCAGCAGTCCCCGGACAGGGACAAGTGAGCAGTTCTTC
D: TRBD1; V: TRBV12-3/TRBV12-4; J: TRBJ1-1; size: .; CDR3: CASSFAGTANTEAFF; DNA: TGTGCCAGCAGTTTCGCTGGGACAGCGAACACTGAAGCTTTCTTT
D: TRBD1; V: TRBV7-2; J: TRBJ2-7; size: few; CDR3: CASSLLTGLYEQYF; DNA: TGTGCCAGCAGCCTCCTGACAGGGTTGTACGAGCAGTACTTC
D: TRBD2; V: TRBV20-1; J: TRBJ2-2; size: medium-sized; CDR3: CSAPLSGTGELFF; DNA: TGCAGTGCTCCTCTTAGCGGGACCGGGGAGCTGTTTTTT
D: .; V: TRBV7-2; J: TRBJ2-7; size: few; CDR3: CASSFYPGTGRHEQYF; DNA: TGTGCCAGCAGCTTTTACCCCGGAACCGGACGACACGAGCAGTACTTC
D: .; V: TRBV20-1; J: TRBJ1-2; size: .; CDR3: CSARDQAGNTF; DNA: TGCAGTGCTAGAGATCAGGCAGGGAACACCTTC
D: TRBD2; V: TRBV5-1; J: TRBJ2-1; size: .; CDR3: CASSRGTSGYRGNEQFF; DNA: TGCGCCAGCAGCCGCGGGACTAGCGGATACCGGGGAAATGAGCAGTTCTTC
D: TRBD1; V: TRBV30; J: TRBJ1-1; size: .; CDR3: CSVETRQGNTEAFF; DNA: TGCAGCGTTGAAACCCGACAGGGCAACACTGAAGCTTTCTTT
D: .; V: TRBV20-1; J: TRBJ2-7; size: .; CDR3: CSAISSGAYEQYF; DNA: TGCAGTGCTATCTCCAGCGGAGCCTACGAGCAGTACTTC
D: TRBD2; V: TRBV12-3/TRBV12-4; J: TRBJ2-1; size: .; CDR3: CASSLGRLAGGYGGQFF; DNA: TGTGCCAGCAGTTTAGGTAGACTAGCGGGAGGTTACGGGGGGCAGTTCTTC
D: TRBD2; V: TRBV14; J: TRBJ2-1; size: few; CDR3: CASSRGLAPNEQFF; DNA: TGTGCCAGCAGCAGGGGACTAGCTCCCAATGAGCAGTTCTTC
D: TRBD1; V: TRBV28; J: TRBJ2-7; size: few; CDR3: CASSRTGTSYEQYF; DNA: TGTGCCAGCAGTCGGACAGGGACCTCCTACGAGCAGTACTTC
D: .; V: TRBV9; J: TRBJ1-3; size: .; CDR3: CASSGPGLDAGNTIYF; DNA: TGTGCCAGCAGCGGACCCGGGCTTGACGCTGGAAACACCATATATTTT
D: .; V: TRBV7-9; J: TRBJ1-6; size: .; CDR3: CASSLESLNSPLHF; DNA: TGTGCCAGCAGCTTAGAATCTCTTAATTCACCCCTCCACTTT
D: .; V: TRBV2; J: TRBJ2-4; size: few; CDR3: CASSDSYPTPPYF; DNA: TGTGCCAGCAGTGATTCGTACCCTACGCCCCCGTACTTC
D: TRBD1; V: TRBV5-1; J: TRBJ1-1; size: .; CDR3: CASSLRDRGSEAFF; DNA: TGCGCCAGCAGCTTGCGGGACAGGGGTTCTGAAGCTTTCTTT
D: .; V: TRBV7-2; J: TRBJ1-5; size: few; CDR3: CASSLDINQPQHF; DNA: TGTGCCAGCAGCCTCGATATTAATCAGCCCCAGCATTTT
D: .; V: TRBV5-1; J: TRBJ2-1; size: few; CDR3: CAGSLAFRRDNEQFF; DNA: TGCGCCGGCAGCTTGGCCTTTAGACGCGACAATGAGCAGTTCTTC
D: .; V: TRBV6-2/TRBV6-3; J: TRBJ1-5; size: .; CDR3: CASSYSGTQKAQHF; DNA: TGTGCCAGCAGTTACTCCGGGACCCAAAAGGCCCAGCATTTT
D: TRBD2; V: TRBV20-1; J: TRBJ2-1; size: .; CDR3: CSAWLTGTSGRGSYNEQFF; DNA: TGCAGTGCCTGGTTAACCGGGACTAGCGGGAGAGGGTCCTACAATGAGCAGTTCTTC
D: .; V: TRBV7-2; J: TRBJ2-1; size: .; CDR3: CASSLTRRDNEQFF; DNA: TGTGCCAGCAGCTTAACTCGTCGGGACAATGAGCAGTTCTTC
D: .; V: TRBV20-1; J: TRBJ1-5; size: .; CDR3: CSASTGYSNQPQHF; DNA: TGCAGTGCTAGCACAGGGTATAGCAATCAGCCCCAGCATTTT
D: .; V: TRBV29-1; J: TRBJ2-7; size: .; CDR3: CSGLSDREGNEQYF; DNA: TGCAGCGGACTGTCGGACAGGGAGGGGAACGAGCAGTACTTC
D: .; V: TRBV19; J: TRBJ1-6; size: .; CDR3: CASRPKGYNSPLHF; DNA: TGTGCCAGTAGGCCAAAGGGATATAATTCACCCCTCCACTTT
D: TRBD2; V: TRBV7-3; J: TRBJ2-2; size: .; CDR3: CASRKREGPGELFF; DNA: TGTGCCAGCAGAAAGCGGGAGGGCCCCGGGGAGCTGTTTTTT
D: .; V: TRBV20-1; J: TRBJ1-3; size: few; CDR3: CSATSGTTSGNTIYF; DNA: TGCAGTGCAACCTCCGGGACAACCTCTGGAAACACCATATATTTT
D: .; V: TRBV20-1; J: TRBJ2-6; size: .; CDR3: CSARDLIRGGGSGANVLTF; DNA: TGCAGTGCTAGAGATCTGATCAGGGGCGGTGGGTCTGGGGCCAACGTCCTGACTTTC
D: .; V: TRBV20-1; J: TRBJ2-7; size: many; CDR3: CSASGEGAYSYEQYF; DNA: TGCAGTGCTAGTGGTGAGGGCGCTTACTCCTACGAGCAGTACTTC
D: TRBD1; V: TRBV6-5; J: TRBJ1-3; size: .; CDR3: CASKRGRGPGNTIYF; DNA: TGTGCCAGCAAGCGGGGCAGGGGGCCTGGAAACACCATATATTTT
D: .; V: TRBV15; J: TRBJ2-3; size: few; CDR3: CATSRASTDTQYF; DNA: TGTGCCACCAGCAGAGCCAGCACAGATACGCAGTATTTT
D: .; V: TRBV9; J: TRBJ2-1; size: .; CDR3: CASSVGISYNEQFF; DNA: TGTGCCAGCAGCGTAGGTATTTCCTACAATGAGCAGTTCTTC
D: .; V: TRBV12-3/TRBV12-4; J: TRBJ2-5; size: .; CDR3: CASRLSETQYF; DNA: TGTGCCAGCAGGTTATCGGAGACCCAGTACTTC
D: TRBD2; V: TRBV5-1; J: TRBJ2-3; size: few; CDR3: CASSLGGSGTDTQYF; DNA: TGCGCCAGCAGCTTGGGCGGGAGTGGCACAGATACGCAGTATTTT
D: .; V: TRBV6-2/TRBV6-3; J: TRBJ1-2; size: few; CDR3: CASRHDSPGGYTF; DNA: TGTGCCAGCAGACACGACTCACCGGGCGGCTACACCTTC
D: .; V: TRBV6-5; J: TRBJ2-1; size: .; CDR3: CASSYSFKWESSYNEQFF; DNA: TGTGCCAGCAGTTACTCTTTTAAGTGGGAGAGCTCCTACAATGAGCAGTTCTTC
D: .; V: TRBV24-1; J: TRBJ2-1; size: few; CDR3: CATSAKDRLNEQFF; DNA: TGTGCCACCAGTGCCAAGGACAGATTAAATGAGCAGTTCTTC
D: TRBD2; V: TRBV5-1; J: TRBJ2-7; size: medium-sized; CDR3: CASSYSGTSGSEQYF; DNA: TGCGCCAGCAGTTACTCCGGGACTAGCGGGAGCGAGCAGTACTTC
D: .; V: TRBV29-1; J: TRBJ2-1; size: .; CDR3: CSVGFFGGPNEQFF; DNA: TGCAGCGTTGGTTTTTTTGGGGGCCCCAATGAGCAGTTCTTC
D: .; V: TRBV27; J: TRBJ2-7; size: few; CDR3: CASIGVIANYEQYF; DNA: TGTGCCAGCATTGGCGTCATCGCCAACTACGAGCAGTACTTC
D: .; V: TRBV5-1; J: TRBJ2-1; size: .; CDR3: CASSLAGNEQFF; DNA: TGCGCCAGCAGCTTGGCCGGGAATGAGCAGTTCTTC
D: .; V: TRBV20-1; J: TRBJ2-3; size: .; CDR3: CSASERGDTQYF; DNA: TGCAGTGCTAGCGAACGGGGGGATACGCAGTATTTT
D: TRBD2; V: TRBV29-1; J: TRBJ2-3; size: few; CDR3: CSVSRPSGLFTDTQYF; DNA: TGCAGCGTTTCTAGGCCTAGCGGGCTATTCACAGATACGCAGTATTTT
D: TRBD2; V: TRBV18; J: TRBJ2-1; size: .; CDR3: CASSRPGLAGRGEQFF; DNA: TGTGCCAGCTCACGACCGGGACTAGCGGGCCGGGGTGAGCAGTTCTTC
D: TRBD2; V: TRBV14; J: TRBJ2-1; size: .; CDR3: CASSQLVGTSGRNNEQFF; DNA: TGTGCCAGCAGCCAACTAGTGGGTACTAGCGGGAGAAACAATGAGCAGTTCTTC
D: TRBD1; V: TRBV2; J: TRBJ1-1; size: many; CDR3: CASRGGTGRQEAFF; DNA: TGTGCCAGCAGGGGAGGGACAGGGCGGCAAGAAGCTTTCTTT
D: .; V: TRBV7-8; J: TRBJ1-5; size: few; CDR3: CASSSRDGLNQPQHF; DNA: TGTGCCAGCAGCTCCCGGGACGGCCTGAATCAGCCCCAGCATTTT
D: .; V: TRBV3-1; J: TRBJ1-4; size: few; CDR3: CASSQRGTSEKLFF; DNA: TGTGCCAGCAGCCAACGAGGGACTTCTGAAAAACTGTTTTTT
D: .; V: TRBV3-1; J: TRBJ2-7; size: few; CDR3: CASSQALGGNYEQYF; DNA: TGTGCCAGCAGCCAAGCCCTTGGCGGAAACTACGAGCAGTACTTC
D: .; V: TRBV28; J: TRBJ1-5; size: .; CDR3: CASYVSGNQPQHF; DNA: TGTGCCAGCTATGTCTCGGGAAATCAGCCCCAGCATTTT
D: TRBD1; V: TRBV15; J: TRBJ1-4; size: .; CDR3: CATSRGGTANEKLFF; DNA: TGTGCCACCAGCAGAGGGGGGACAGCGAATGAAAAACTGTTTTTT
D: .; V: TRBV5-1; J: TRBJ2-3; size: few; CDR3: CASSPSVPSTDTQYF; DNA: TGCGCCAGCAGCCCTAGCGTCCCTAGCACAGATACGCAGTATTTT
D: .; V: TRBV20-1; J: TRBJ1-5; size: .; CDR3: CSARGDLAQPQHF; DNA: TGCAGTGCTCGTGGGGATTTGGCTCAGCCCCAGCATTTT
D: TRBD2; V: TRBV20-1; J: TRBJ2-1; size: few; CDR3: CSAGPTLAGGIYEQFF; DNA: TGCAGTGCTGGACCGACCCTAGCGGGAGGAATATATGAGCAGTTCTTC